This TCR beta chain was sequenced during a study of breast tumors, draining lymph nodes, adjacent tissues. Breast cancer patients provided tissue from their axillary draining lymph nodes. Study outcomes and limitations: Tumor and nontumor repertoires were significantly more similar in luminal-like than in basal-like breast cancer. Tumor repertoires ranked between lymph nodes and nontumor tissue in diversity, with V and J gene preferences.

The CDR3 extends over 14 amino acids. The V gene's germline CDR1 is SGHKS and CDR2 YYEKEE (reference sequence). Comment on this clonotype: Its antigen is unidentified. Sequence at one end of the junction differs from germline and may be a read error.

One entry per CDR3 protein, called by TCRdb with MiXCR from the multiplex PCR reads. Of about 130,000 distinct CDR3 sequences listed, about 20% are singletons. The chain joins TRBV5-5 to TRBJ2-5, with D maybe TRBD1 (5 bases). This TCR derives from a female donor with breast cancer. Some clones in this sample may be carry-over from other donors' samples. The sample taken for sequencing was axillary lymph node tissue. This CDR3 reads CASSLDRNVETQHF. CDR3 nucleotide sequence: TGTGCCAGCAGCTTGGACAGGAACGTCGAGACCCAGCACTTT. The full variable domain, completed using reference TRBV5-5 and TRBJ2-5, is DAGVTQSPTHLIKTRGQQVTLRCSPISGHKSVSWYQQVLGQGPQFIFQYYEKEERGRGNFPDRFSARQFPNYSSELNVNALLLGDSALYLCASSLDRNVETQHFGPGTRLLVL.